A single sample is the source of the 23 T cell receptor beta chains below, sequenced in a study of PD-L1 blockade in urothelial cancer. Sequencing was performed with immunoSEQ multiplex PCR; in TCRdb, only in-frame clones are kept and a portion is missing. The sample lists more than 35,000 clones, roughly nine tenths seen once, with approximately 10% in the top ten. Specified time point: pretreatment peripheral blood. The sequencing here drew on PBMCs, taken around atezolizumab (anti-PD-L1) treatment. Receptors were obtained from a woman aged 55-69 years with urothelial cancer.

DNA of the CDR3: TGTGCCAGCAGTACGATTCAGGGTTATAGCAATCAGCCCCAGCATTTT. Translating gives CASSTIQGYSNQPQHF. The gene calls are TRBV28 and TRBJ1-5, with a tentative D call TRBD1 (5 bases). Trimming removed 5 bases at V and 0 bases at J, with 14 bases between. CDR1 MDHEN and CDR2 SYDVKM come from the germline V gene. The CDR3 runs 16 residues.

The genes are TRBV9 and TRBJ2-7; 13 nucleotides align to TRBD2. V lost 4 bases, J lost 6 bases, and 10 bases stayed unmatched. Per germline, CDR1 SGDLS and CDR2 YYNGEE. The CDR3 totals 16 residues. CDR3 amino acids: CASSSRLAGGGAEQYF. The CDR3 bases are TGTGCCAGCAGCTCGCGACTAGCGGGAGGAGGCGCCGAGCAGTACTTC.

The CDR3 DNA follows: TGCGCCAGCAGGATAGCGGGAGGGAGTGAGACCCAGTACTTC. It specifies CASRIAGGSETQYF. The J gene is TRBJ2-5, the V gene TRBV10-2; 11 positions match TRBD2. Trimming took 6 bases from V and 5 from J; bases not matched to a gene: 5. CDR1 WSHSY and CDR2 SAAADI come from the germline V gene. The CDR3 consists of 14 residues.

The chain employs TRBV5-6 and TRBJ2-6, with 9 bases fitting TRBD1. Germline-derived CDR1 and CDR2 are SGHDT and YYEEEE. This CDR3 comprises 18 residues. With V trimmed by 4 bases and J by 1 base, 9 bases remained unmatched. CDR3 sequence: CASSAGTGSGSGANVLTF. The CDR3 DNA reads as TGTGCCAGCAGCGCTGGGACAGGGTCTGGTTCTGGGGCCAACGTCCTGACTTTC. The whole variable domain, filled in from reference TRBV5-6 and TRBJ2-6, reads DAGVTQSPTHLIKTRGQQVTLRCSPKSGHDTVSWYQQALGQGPQFIFQYYEEEERQRGNFPDRFSGHQFPNYSSELNVNALLLGDSALYLCASSAGTGSGSGANVLTFGAGSRLTVL.

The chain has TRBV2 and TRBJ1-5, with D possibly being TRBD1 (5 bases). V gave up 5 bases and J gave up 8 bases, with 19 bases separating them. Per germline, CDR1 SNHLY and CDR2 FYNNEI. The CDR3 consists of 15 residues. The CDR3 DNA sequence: TGTGCCAGCAGTCCTGGTGGAGGGGCGGTGGAGCCCCAGCATTTT. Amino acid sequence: CASSPGGGAVEPQHF.

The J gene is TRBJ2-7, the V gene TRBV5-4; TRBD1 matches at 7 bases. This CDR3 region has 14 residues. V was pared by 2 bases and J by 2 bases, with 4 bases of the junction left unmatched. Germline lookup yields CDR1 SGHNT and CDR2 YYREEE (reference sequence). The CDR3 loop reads CASSFGDSPYEQYF. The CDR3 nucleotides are TGTGCCAGCAGCTTCGGGGACAGCCCCTACGAGCAGTACTTC.

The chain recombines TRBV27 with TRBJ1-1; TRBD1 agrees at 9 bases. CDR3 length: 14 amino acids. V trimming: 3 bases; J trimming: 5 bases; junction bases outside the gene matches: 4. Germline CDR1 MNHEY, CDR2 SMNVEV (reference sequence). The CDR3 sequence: CASSFQQGATEAFF. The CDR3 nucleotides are TGTGCCAGCAGTTTCCAACAGGGGGCTACTGAAGCTTTCTTT.

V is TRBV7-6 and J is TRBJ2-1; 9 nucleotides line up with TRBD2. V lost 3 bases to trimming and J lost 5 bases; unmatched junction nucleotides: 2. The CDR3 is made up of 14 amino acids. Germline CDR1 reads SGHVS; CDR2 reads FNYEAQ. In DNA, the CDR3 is TGTGCCAGCAGCTTGGCGGGAGGGAACAATGAGCAGTTCTTC. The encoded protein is CASSLAGGNNEQFF.

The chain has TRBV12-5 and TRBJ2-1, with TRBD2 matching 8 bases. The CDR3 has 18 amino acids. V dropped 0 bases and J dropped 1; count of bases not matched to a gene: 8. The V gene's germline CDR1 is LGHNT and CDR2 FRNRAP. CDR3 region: CASGLVLGSGTSYNEQFF. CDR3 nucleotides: TGTGCTAGTGGTTTGGTACTTGGTAGCGGGACTTCCTACAATGAGCAGTTCTTC.

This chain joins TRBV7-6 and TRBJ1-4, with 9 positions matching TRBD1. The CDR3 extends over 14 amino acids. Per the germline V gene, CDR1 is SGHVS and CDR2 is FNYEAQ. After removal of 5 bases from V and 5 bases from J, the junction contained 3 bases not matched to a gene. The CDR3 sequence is CASSRDRDNEKLFF. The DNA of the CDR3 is TGTGCCAGCAGCCGGGACAGGGACAATGAAAAACTGTTTTTT. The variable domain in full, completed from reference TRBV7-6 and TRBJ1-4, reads GAGVSQSPRYKVTKRGQDVALRCDPISGHVSLYWYRQALGQGPEFLTYFNYEAQQDKSGLPNDRFSAERPEGSISTLTIQRTEQRDSAMYRCASSRDRDNEKLFFGSGTQLSVL.

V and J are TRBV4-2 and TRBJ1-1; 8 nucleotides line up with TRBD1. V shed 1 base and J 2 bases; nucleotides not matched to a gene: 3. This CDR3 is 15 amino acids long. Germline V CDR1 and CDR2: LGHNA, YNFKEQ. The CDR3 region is CASSQVTGGNTEAFF. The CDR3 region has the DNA TGTGCCAGCAGCCAAGTAACAGGGGGTAACACTGAAGCTTTCTTT.

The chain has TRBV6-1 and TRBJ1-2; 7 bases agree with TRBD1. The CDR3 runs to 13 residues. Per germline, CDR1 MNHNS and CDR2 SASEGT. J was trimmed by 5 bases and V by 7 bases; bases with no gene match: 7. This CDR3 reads CASTSGQWYGYTF. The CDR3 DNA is TGTGCCAGCACCTCGGGACAGTGGTATGGCTACACCTTC.

The DNA of the CDR3 is TGTGCCAGCAGCCAAGAAATCGGCCCGCCAACTCCGGGGAGGGACGGGGAGCTGTTTTTT. Its protein product is CASSQEIGPPTPGRDGELFF. The chain has TRBV14 and TRBJ2-2; 7 nucleotides match TRBD2. The CDR3 spans 20 residues. Looked up from germline, CDR1 is SGHDN and CDR2 is FVKESK. V was clipped by 0 bases and J by 7 bases; unmatched bases: 20.

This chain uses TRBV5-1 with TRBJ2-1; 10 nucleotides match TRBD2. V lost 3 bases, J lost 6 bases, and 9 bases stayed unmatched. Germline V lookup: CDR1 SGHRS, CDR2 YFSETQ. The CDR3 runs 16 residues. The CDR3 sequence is CASSSLAGAVANEQFF. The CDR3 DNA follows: TGCGCCAGCAGCTCCCTAGCGGGAGCGGTCGCCAATGAGCAGTTCTTC.

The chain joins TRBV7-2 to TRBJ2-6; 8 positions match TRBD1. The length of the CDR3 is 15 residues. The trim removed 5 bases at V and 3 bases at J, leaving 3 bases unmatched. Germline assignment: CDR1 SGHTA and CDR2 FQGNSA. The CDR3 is CASSVDRGGANVLTF. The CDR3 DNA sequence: TGTGCCAGCAGCGTAGACAGGGGTGGGGCCAACGTCCTGACTTTC.

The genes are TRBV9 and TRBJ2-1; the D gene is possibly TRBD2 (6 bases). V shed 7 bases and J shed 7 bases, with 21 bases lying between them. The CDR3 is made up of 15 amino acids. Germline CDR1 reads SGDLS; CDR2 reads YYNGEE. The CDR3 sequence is CASERLVGVGNEQFF. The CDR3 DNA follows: TGTGCCAGCGAACGACTAGTGGGGGTAGGAAATGAGCAGTTCTTC.

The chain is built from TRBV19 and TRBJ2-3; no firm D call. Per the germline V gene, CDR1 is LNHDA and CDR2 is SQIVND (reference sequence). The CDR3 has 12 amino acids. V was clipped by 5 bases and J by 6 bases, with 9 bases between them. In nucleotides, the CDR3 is TGTGCCAGTAGTCTTATCAGGGATACGCAGTATTTT. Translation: CASSLIRDTQYF.

CDR3 bases: TGTGCCAGCAGCGTAGATGTGGGCAGGGGAACGTTCTATGGCTACACCTTC. Encoded protein: CASSVDVGRGTFYGYTF. The chain combines TRBV9 with TRBJ1-2; D perhaps matches TRBD1 (6 bases). CDR3 size: 17 residues. The V gene lost 0 bases and the J gene lost 4 bases, with 19 bases spanning the gap. From germline, CDR1 is SGDLS and CDR2 YYNGEE.

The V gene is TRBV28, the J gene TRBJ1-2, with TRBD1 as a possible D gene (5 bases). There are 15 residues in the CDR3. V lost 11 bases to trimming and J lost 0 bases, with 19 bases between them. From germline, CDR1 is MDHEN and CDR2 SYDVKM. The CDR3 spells CAHQGRQLANYGYTF. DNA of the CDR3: TGTGCCCACCAGGGCAGACAGTTAGCTAACTATGGCTACACCTTC.

CDR3 coding DNA: TGCGCCAGCAGCTATGGTAGGACAGGGGGAGAGACCCAGTACTTC. Translation: CASSYGRTGGETQYF. This chain connects TRBV5-1 to TRBJ2-5, with 10 bases lining up with TRBD1. This CDR3 region has 15 residues. V lost 3 bases, J lost 4 bases, and 6 bases stayed unmatched. Germline V gives CDR1 SGHRS, CDR2 YFSETQ.

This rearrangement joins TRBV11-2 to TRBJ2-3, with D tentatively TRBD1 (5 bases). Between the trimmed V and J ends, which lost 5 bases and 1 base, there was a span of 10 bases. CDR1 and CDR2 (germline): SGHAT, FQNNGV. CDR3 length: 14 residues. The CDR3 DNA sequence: TGTGCCAGCAGCCCGAGACAGCGCACAGATACGCAGTATTTT. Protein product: CASSPRQRTDTQYF.

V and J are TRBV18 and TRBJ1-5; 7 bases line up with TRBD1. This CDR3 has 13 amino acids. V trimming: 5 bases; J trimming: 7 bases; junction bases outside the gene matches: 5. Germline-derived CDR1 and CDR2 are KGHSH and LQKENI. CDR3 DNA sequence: TGTGCCAGCTCATCGAAACAGGGGCAGCCCCAGCATTTT. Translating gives CASSSKQGQPQHF.

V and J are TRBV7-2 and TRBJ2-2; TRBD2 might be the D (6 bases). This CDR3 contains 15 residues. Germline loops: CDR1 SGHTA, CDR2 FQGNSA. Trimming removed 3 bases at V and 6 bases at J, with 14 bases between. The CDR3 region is CASSFGGNHAGELFF. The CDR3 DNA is TGTGCCAGCAGCTTCGGGGGAAATCATGCCGGGGAGCTGTTTTTT.